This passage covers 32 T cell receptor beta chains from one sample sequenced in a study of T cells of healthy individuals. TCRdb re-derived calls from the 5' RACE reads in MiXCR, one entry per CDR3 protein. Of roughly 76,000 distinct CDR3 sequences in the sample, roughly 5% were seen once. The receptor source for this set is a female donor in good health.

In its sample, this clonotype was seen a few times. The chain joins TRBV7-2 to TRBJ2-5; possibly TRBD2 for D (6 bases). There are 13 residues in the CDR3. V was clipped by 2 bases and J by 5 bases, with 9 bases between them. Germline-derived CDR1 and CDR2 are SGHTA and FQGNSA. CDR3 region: CASSLRGRETQYF. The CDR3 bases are TGTGCCAGCAGCTTAAGAGGGAGGGAGACCCAGTACTTC.

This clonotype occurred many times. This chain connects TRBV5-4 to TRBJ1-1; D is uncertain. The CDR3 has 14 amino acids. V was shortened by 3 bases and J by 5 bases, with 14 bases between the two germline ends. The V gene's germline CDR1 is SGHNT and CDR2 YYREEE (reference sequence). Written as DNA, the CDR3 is TGTGCCAGCAGCTCCGGCCCCTTGGTGACTGAAGCTTTCTTT. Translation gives CASSSGPLVTEAFF.

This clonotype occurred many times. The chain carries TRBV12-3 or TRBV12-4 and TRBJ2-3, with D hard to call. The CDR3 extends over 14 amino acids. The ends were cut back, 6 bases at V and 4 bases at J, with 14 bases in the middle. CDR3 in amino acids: CASSLAHQADTQYF. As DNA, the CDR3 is TGTGCCAGCAGCCTCGCCCACCAAGCAGATACGCAGTATTTT.

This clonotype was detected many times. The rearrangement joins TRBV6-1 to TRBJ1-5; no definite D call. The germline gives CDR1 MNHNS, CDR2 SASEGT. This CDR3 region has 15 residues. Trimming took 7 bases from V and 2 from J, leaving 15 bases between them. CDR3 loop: CASMEGARGNQPQHF. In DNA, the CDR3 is TGTGCCAGCATGGAGGGAGCCCGGGGCAATCAGCCCCAGCATTTT.

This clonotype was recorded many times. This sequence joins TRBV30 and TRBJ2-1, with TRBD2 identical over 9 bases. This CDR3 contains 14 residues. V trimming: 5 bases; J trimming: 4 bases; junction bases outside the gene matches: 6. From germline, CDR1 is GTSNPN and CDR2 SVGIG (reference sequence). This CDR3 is CAWDLTSGYNEQFF. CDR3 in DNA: TGTGCCTGGGACCTGACTAGCGGTTACAATGAGCAGTTCTTC.

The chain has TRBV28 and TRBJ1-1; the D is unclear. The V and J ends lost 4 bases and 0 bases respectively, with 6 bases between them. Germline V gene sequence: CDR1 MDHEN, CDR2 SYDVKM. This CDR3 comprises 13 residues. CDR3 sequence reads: CASSSGLNTEAFF. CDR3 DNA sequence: TGTGCCAGCAGTTCGGGTCTGAACACTGAAGCTTTCTTT.

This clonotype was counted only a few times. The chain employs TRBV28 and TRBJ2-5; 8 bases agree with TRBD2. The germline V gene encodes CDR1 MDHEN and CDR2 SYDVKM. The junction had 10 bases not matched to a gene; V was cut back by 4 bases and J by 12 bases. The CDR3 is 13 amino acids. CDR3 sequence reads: CASSSPMTSEEYF. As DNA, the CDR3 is TGTGCCAGCAGTTCGCCCATGACTAGCGAGGAGTACTTC.

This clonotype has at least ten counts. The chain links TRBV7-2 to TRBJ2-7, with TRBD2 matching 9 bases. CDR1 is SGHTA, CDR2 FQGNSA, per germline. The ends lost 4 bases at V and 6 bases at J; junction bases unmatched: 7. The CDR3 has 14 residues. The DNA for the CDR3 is TGTGCCAGCAGCTATCCGGGACTAGCCCGCGAGCAGTACTTC. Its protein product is CASSYPGLAREQYF. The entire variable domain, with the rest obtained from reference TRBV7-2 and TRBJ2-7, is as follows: GAGVSQSPSNKVTEKGKDVELRCDPISGHTALYWYRQSLGQGLEFLIYFQGNSAPDKSGLPSDRFSAERTGGSVSTLTIQRTQQEDSAVYLCASSYPGLAREQYFGPGTRLTVT.

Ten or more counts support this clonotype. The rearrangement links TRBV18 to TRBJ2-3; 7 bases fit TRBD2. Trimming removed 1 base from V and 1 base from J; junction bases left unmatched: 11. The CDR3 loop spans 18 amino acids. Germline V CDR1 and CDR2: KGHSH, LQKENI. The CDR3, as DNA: TGTGCCAGCTCACCACTCCGAGCTAGCGGAACCCGCACAGATACGCAGTATTTT. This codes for CASSPLRASGTRTDTQYF.

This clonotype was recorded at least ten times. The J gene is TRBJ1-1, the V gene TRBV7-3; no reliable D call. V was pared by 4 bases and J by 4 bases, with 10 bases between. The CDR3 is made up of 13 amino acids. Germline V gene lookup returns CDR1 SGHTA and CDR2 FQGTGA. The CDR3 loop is CASSSAMGTEAFF. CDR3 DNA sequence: TGTGCCAGCAGCTCCGCTATGGGCACTGAAGCTTTCTTT.

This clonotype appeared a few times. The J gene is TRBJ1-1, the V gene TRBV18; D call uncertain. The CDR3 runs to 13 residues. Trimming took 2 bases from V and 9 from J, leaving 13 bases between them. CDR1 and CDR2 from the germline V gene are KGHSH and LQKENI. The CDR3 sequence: CASSPGIYIQAFF. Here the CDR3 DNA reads TGTGCCAGCTCACCAGGAATCTACATTCAAGCTTTCTTT.

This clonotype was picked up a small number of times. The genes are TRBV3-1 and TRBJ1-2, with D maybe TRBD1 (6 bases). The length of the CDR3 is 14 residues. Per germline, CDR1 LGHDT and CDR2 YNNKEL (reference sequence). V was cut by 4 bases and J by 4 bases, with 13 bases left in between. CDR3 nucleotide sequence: TGTGCCAGCAGCCCCCGGGGGGGCGGCTATGGCTACACCTTC. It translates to CASSPRGGGYGYTF.

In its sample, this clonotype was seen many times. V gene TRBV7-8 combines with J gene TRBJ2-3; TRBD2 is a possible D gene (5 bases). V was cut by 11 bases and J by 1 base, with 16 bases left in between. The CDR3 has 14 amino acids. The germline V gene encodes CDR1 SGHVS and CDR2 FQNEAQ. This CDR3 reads CAVTRGVRTDTQYF. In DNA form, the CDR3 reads TGTGCCGTGACACGGGGAGTTCGCACAGATACGCAGTATTTT.

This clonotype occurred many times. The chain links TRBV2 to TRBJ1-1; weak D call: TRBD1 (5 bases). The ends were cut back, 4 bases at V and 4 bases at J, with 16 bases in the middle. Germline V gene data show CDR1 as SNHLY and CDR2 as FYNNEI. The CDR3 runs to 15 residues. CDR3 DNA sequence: TGTGCCAGCAGTGCTCGTCAGGGAGGGAGCACTGAAGCTTTCTTT. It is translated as CASSARQGGSTEAFF.

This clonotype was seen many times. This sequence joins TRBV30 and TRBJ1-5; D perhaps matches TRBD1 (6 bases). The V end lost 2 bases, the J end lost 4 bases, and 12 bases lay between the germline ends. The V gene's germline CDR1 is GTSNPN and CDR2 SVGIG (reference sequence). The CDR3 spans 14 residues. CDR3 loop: CAWSTTGLNQPQHF. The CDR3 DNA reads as TGTGCCTGGAGTACAACAGGGTTGAATCAGCCCCAGCATTTT.

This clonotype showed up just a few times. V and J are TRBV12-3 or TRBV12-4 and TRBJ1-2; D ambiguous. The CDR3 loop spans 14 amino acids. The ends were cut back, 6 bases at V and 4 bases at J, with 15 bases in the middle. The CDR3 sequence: CASSPGPGGYGYTF. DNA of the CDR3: TGTGCCAGCAGCCCTGGACCAGGCGGCTATGGCTACACCTTC.

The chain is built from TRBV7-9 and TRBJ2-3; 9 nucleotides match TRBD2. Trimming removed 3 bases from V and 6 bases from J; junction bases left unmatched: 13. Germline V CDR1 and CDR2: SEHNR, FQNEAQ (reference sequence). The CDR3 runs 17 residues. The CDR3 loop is CASSLPRGRAVSDTQYF. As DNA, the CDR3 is TGTGCCAGCAGCTTGCCGCGCGGGAGGGCCGTGTCGGATACGCAGTATTTT.

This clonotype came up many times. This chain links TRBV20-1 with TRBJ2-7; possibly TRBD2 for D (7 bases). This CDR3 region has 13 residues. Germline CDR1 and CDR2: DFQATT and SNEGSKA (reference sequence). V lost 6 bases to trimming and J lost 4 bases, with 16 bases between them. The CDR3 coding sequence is TGCAGTGCCCACGGGGGGCTTTTGTACGAGCAGTACTTC. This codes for CSAHGGLLYEQYF.

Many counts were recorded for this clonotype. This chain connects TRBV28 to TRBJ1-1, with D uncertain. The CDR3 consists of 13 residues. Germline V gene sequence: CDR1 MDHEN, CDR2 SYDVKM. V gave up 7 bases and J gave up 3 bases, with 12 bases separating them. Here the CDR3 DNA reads TGTGCCAGCACCGAAGCCGGCTACACTGAAGCTTTCTTT. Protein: CASTEAGYTEAFF.

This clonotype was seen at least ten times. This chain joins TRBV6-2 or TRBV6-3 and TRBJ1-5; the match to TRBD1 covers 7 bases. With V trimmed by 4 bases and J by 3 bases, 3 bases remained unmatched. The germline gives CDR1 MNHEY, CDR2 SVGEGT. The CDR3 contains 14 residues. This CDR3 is CASSSTGTNQPQHF. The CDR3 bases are TGTGCCAGCAGTTCGACAGGGACCAATCAGCCCCAGCATTTT.

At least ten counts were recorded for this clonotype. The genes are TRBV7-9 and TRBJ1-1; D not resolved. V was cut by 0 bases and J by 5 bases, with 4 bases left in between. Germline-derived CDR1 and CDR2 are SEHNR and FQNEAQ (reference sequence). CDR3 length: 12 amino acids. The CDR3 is CASSLALTEAFF. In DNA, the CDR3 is TGTGCCAGCAGCTTAGCGTTAACTGAAGCTTTCTTT.

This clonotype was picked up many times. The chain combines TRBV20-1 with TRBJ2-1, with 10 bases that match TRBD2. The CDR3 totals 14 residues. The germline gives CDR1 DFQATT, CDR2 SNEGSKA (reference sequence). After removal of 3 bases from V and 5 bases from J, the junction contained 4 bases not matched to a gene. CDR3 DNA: TGCAGTGCTAGGACTAGCGGGCTTAACAATGAGCAGTTCTTC. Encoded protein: CSARTSGLNNEQFF.

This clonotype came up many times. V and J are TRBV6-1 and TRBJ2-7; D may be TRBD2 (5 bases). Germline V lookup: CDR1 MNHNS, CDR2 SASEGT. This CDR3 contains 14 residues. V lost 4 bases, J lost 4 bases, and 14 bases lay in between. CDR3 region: CASSGRGLRYEQYF. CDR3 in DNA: TGTGCCAGCAGTGGCCGGGGTTTAAGATACGAGCAGTACTTC.

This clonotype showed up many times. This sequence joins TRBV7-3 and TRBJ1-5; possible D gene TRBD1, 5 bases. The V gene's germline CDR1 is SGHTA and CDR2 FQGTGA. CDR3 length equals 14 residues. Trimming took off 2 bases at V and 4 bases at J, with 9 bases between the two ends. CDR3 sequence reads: CASSLGAGNQPQHF. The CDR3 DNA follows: TGTGCCAGCAGCTTAGGGGCGGGGAATCAGCCCCAGCATTTT.

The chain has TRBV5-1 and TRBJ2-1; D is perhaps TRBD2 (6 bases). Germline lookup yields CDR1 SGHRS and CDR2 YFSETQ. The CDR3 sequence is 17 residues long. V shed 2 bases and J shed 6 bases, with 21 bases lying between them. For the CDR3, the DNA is TGCGCCAGCAGCTTAAGATCCACGTCCAGCGGGCTCAATGAGCAGTTCTTC. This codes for CASSLRSTSSGLNEQFF. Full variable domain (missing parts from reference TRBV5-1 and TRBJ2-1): KAGVTQTPRYLIKTRGQQVTLSCSPISGHRSVSWYQQTPGQGLQFLFEYFSETQRNKGNFPGRFSGRQFSNSRSEMNVSTLELGDSALYLCASSLRSTSSGLNEQFFGPGTRLTVL.

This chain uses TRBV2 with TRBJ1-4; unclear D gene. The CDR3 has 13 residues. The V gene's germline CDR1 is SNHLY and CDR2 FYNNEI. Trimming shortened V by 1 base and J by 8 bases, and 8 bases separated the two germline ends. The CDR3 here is CASSEGAREKLFF. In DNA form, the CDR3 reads TGTGCCAGCAGTGAAGGGGCCCGGGAAAAACTGTTTTTT.

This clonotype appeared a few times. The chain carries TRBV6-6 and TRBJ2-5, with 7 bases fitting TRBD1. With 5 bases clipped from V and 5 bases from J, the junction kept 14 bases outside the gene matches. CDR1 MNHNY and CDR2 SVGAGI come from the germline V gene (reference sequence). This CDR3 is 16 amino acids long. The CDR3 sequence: CASSPNRQGIAETQYF. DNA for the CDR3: TGTGCCAGCAGTCCAAACCGACAGGGAATAGCGGAGACCCAGTACTTC.

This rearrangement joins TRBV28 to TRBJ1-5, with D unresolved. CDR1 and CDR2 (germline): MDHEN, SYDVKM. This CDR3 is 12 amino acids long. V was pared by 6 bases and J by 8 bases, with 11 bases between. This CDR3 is CASRQTPEPQHF. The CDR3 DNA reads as TGTGCCAGCAGACAGACCCCGGAGCCCCAGCATTTT.

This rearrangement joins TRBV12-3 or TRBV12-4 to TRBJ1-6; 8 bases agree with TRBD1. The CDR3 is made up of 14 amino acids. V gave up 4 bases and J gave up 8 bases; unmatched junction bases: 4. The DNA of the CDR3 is TGTGCCAGCAGTTGGACAGGGTTCGATTCACCCCTCCACTTT. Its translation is CASSWTGFDSPLHF.

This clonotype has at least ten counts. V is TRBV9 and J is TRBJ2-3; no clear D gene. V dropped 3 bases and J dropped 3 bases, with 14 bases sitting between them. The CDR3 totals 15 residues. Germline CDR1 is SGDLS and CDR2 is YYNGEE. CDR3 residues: CASSGSITPTDTQYF. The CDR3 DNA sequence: TGTGCCAGCAGCGGATCCATCACCCCAACAGATACGCAGTATTTT.

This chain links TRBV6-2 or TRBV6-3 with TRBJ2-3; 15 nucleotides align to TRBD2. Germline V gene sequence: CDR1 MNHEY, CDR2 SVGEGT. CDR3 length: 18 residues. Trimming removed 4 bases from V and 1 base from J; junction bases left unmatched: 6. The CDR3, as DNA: TGTGCCAGCAGTTGGACTAGCGGGAGGGCCCGACGCACAGATACGCAGTATTTT. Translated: CASSWTSGRARRTDTQYF.

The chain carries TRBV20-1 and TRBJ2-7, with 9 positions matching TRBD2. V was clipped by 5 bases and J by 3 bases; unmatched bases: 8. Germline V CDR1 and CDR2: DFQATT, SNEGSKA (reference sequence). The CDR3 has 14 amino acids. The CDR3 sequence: CSASRGSGSYEQYF. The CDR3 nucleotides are TGCAGTGCTTCTCGTGGTAGCGGGAGCTACGAGCAGTACTTC.